This TCR beta chain was identified in a study of cytotoxic CD8 clonotypes in ibrutinib-treated CLL. As for the study in general: Over 10 relapsed/refractory, roughly 15 treatment-naive; 17 IGHV unmutated. Partial response was seen in approximately 25 patients and complete response in 2; after median 68 months, approximately 14 stayed remitted, about 12 progressed.

This clone was seen a single time. No antigen is known for it. General study results and limits: The study found public clonotypes uncommon, contracting or stable on treatment. At the start, clonality exceeded age-matched healthy donors and followed circulating CD8+ T-cell counts.

The method was immunoSEQ multiplex PCR; TCRdb's version includes in-frame clones alone and lacks a portion of them. In the table there are a few hundred thousand clones, 70% of which are singletons. The V segment lost 4 bases and the J segment 4 bases; nucleotides outside the gene matches: 2. The CDR3 is 15 residues long. CDR1 and CDR2 from the germline V gene are LNHDA and SQIVND (reference sequence). The V gene is TRBV19, the J gene TRBJ2-5; 14 bases map to TRBD2. This specimen was PBMCs, taken after 24 months of ibrutinib treatment. This sequence originates from a human donor with chronic lymphocytic leukemia. CDR3 protein: CASSTGTSGRETQYF. DNA of the CDR3: TGTGCCAGTAGTACCGGGACTAGCGGGAGAGAGACCCAGTACTTC.